This T cell receptor beta chain was sequenced for a study of CD8 T cells in ankylosing spondylitis (TCRdb year 2017). In terms of the full investigation: T cell receptor beta repertoires were profiled in healthy donors and ankylosing spondylitis patients so that disease-linked TCR variants could be found. Peripheral blood was sampled, and synovial fluid was also collected from ankylosing spondylitis patients. The whole study cohort included over 85 healthy donors and about two dozen ankylosing spondylitis patients. What the research found in general, with its limitations: According to the report, matched synovial fluid samples from ankylosing spondylitis patients were significantly enriched for the disease-linked clones. A CD8+ phenotype was shown by the disease-linked clones, which were found at relatively low frequencies in peripheral blood. Blood from ankylosing spondylitis patients appeared to be characterized by a TCR beta motif made up of several highly homologous amino acid variants. Some TCR beta motif variants had previously been reported in synovial fluid and blood of reactive arthritis patients, which suggested common disease-initiation mechanisms.

This clonotype has more than one count but fewer than ten. The antigen it binds to is not known. Qualities for individual bases were not recorded, and no much larger clone is one base off. Based on the germline V gene, the CDR1 and CDR2 sequences are SGHRS and YFSETQ. V sheds 0 bases and J sheds 13 bases, leaving 11 bases between their ends. Inclusive of the bounding cysteine and phenylalanine, the CDR3 is 12 residues long. The read is trimmed to its CDR3 DNA, 36 bases read in frame from base 1. The sequencer listed for this sample is Illumina HiSeq 2500. Quantitative 5'-RACE with molecular barcodes was the method used to prepare the TCR beta libraries. The source study handled its data this way. A new computational method based on a probabilistic model of VDJ rearrangement was used to identify disease-linked TCR variants. Clones were called with MiXCR by TCRdb after fastp trimmed the public reads at Q25, and only in-frame beta chains were retained. Every distinct CDR3 protein forms one entry, paired with its most common genes and DNA. The V and J calls were determined by TCRdb, not by the authors. The sample table lists around 490,000 distinct CDR3 sequences, approximately 5% of them with a count of one. Jointly, the top ten make up approximately 3.5% of the sample.

The specimen sequenced was blood, either unsorted or a sorted T cell fraction (not recorded which). The source of this sequence is a male donor with ankylosing spondylitis. The chain is assembled from TRBV5-1 and TRBJ2-1; the D segment could be TRBD2, given 7 matching bases. The DNA is TGCGCCAGCAGCTTGGTGGGGGGGCCACAGTTCTTC. This encodes CASSLVGGPQFF.